A single TCR beta chain is shown here with its context. Followed over time, Seattle patients had been enrolled while infection was active. The data were taken from a study of blood T cell repertoires in COVID-19. Across the whole study: Acute-phase and convalescent COVID-19 samples originated in the United States, Italy and Spain.

Data came from immunoSEQ multiplex PCR; TCRdb stores just in-frame clones and leaves some out. This repertoire shows about 170,000 clones, just under 85% found once; its top ten account for 6.5% to 9%. Per germline, CDR1 LGHDT and CDR2 YNNKEL (reference sequence). The CDR3 contains 15 residues. V lost 1 base, J lost 4 bases, and 11 bases lay in between. The V gene is TRBV3-1 (or the pseudogene TRBV3-2), the J gene TRBJ2-1; D possibly corresponds to TRBD1 (5 bases). The specimen sequenced was peripheral blood. The clonotype was recovered from a woman aged 80 or over with COVID-19, enrolled during active disease. The CDR3 DNA reads as TGTGCCAGCAGCCAAGGGAGACAGAGATACAATGAGCAGTTCTTC. This codes for CASSQGRQRYNEQFF.